Each of the 27 T cell receptor beta chains below was sequenced from the same sample in a study of neurological immune-mediated disorders. TCRdb ran MiXCR on the 5' RACE reads and lists one entry per CDR3 protein. The sample records 65,000 to 90,000 distinct CDR3 sequences, roughly 3% being singletons. Sequencing was done on a sample of PBMCs. The receptors shown here come from a woman aged 50 to 60 with multiple sclerosis.

For this clonotype: With a much larger clone just one base away, this may be a read error. The genes are TRBV5-5 and TRBJ1-1; D is ambiguous. Germline lookup yields CDR1 SGHKS and CDR2 YYEKEE (reference sequence). CDR3 size: 12 residues. CDR3 sequence: CVSSLGNTEAFF. In nucleotides, the CDR3 is TGTGTCAGCAGCTTGGGTAACACTGAAGCTTTCTTT. Variable domain in full (rest from reference TRBV5-5 and TRBJ1-1): DAGVTQSPTHLIKTRGQQVTLRCSPISGHKSVSWYQQVLGQGPQFIFQYYEKEERGRGNFPDRFSARQFPNYSSELNVNALLLGDSALYLCVSSLGNTEAFFGQGTRLTVV.

Ten or more counts support this clonotype. The chain couples TRBV28 to TRBJ2-7; 9 nucleotides match TRBD2. The J segment lost 0 bases and the V segment lost 8 bases, leaving 5 bases of the junction unmatched. Germline CDR1 and CDR2: MDHEN and SYDVKM. This CDR3 comprises 14 residues. The CDR3 DNA follows: TGTGCCAGCGTGGCGGGAGGGCCCTCCTACGAGCAGTACTTC. The encoded protein is CASVAGGPSYEQYF.

This clonotype was observed many times. The V gene is TRBV12-3 or TRBV12-4, the J gene TRBJ2-1; the D is unclear. Trimming removed 7 bases at V and 0 bases at J, with 10 bases between. This CDR3 contains 14 residues. This CDR3 reads CASTASTSYNEQFF. CDR3 in DNA: TGTGCCAGCACAGCGTCGACCTCCTACAATGAGCAGTTCTTC.

This clonotype was detected only a few times. The J gene is TRBJ2-7, the V gene TRBV18; TRBD1 aligns across 9 bases. This CDR3 is built from 16 residues. V shed 2 bases, J shed 0 bases, and the junction held 5 bases outside the gene matches. Germline CDR1 reads KGHSH; CDR2 reads LQKENI. The CDR3 region is CASSPYRGQSSYEQYF. The CDR3 nucleotides are TGTGCCAGCTCACCATACAGGGGGCAGAGCTCCTACGAGCAGTACTTC.

This clonotype appeared many times. The gene calls are TRBV28 and TRBJ2-7, with D possibly being TRBD2 (6 bases). Germline V CDR1 and CDR2: MDHEN, SYDVKM. The CDR3 is made up of 15 amino acids. Trimming took off 6 bases at V and 9 bases at J, with 24 bases between the two ends. CDR3 DNA: TGTGCCAGCAGACCCCCGGGGACGTCTCGCGGGGTGCAGTACTTC. This translates into CASRPPGTSRGVQYF.

This clonotype has ten or more counts. This chain connects TRBV18 to TRBJ1-5; TRBD1 is a possible D gene (6 bases). In germline, CDR1 is KGHSH, CDR2 LQKENI. The CDR3 has 18 residues. Deletions cut 2 bases from V and 2 bases from J, with 19 bases between. CDR3 sequence reads: CASSPFFRPGAGNQPQHF. The CDR3 DNA is TGTGCCAGCTCACCATTCTTCCGACCGGGGGCCGGCAATCAGCCCCAGCATTTT.

This clonotype was seen at least ten times. At one end, the junction sequence differs from germline, possibly due to a read error. The V and J genes are TRBV18 and TRBJ1-5; D unclear. The CDR3 is made up of 8 amino acids. Germline V gene lookup returns CDR1 KGHSH and CDR2 LQKENI. CDR3 bases: TGTGCCAGCTCCCCACCGCATTTT. Translated: CASSPPHF.

This clonotype was found many times. The V call is TRBV20-1, the J call TRBJ1-1; D uncertain. This CDR3 has 12 residues. Trimming shortened V by 5 bases and J by 2 bases, and 9 bases separated the two germline ends. The germline V gene has CDR1 DFQATT and CDR2 SNEGSKA (reference sequence). As DNA, the CDR3 is TGCAGTGCTTTGAAGGGAAACACTGAAGCTTTCTTT. It encodes CSALKGNTEAFF.

This clonotype was counted ten times or more. The chain carries TRBV5-1 and TRBJ2-4; 9 bases map to TRBD2. Losses at the gene ends were 2 bases for V and 3 bases for J; bases not matched to a gene: 9. The CDR3 is made up of 17 amino acids. CDR1 and CDR2 (germline): SGHRS, YFSETQ. The CDR3 protein is CASSFLSGGLNKNIQYF. CDR3 nucleotide sequence: TGCGCCAGCAGCTTCCTTAGCGGGGGTCTAAACAAAAACATTCAGTACTTC.

This clonotype has ten or more counts. This chain uses TRBV7-2 with TRBJ2-3; no definite D call. This CDR3 region has 11 residues. The ends were cut back, 5 bases at V and 9 bases at J, with 9 bases in the middle. The germline gives CDR1 SGHTA, CDR2 FQGNSA. CDR3 in DNA: TGTGCCAGCAGCGGTTTAAGGACGCAGTATTTT. Protein product: CASSGLRTQYF.

This clonotype was seen at least ten times. The chain uses TRBV29-1 and TRBJ2-5; no reliable D call. Germline CDR1 is SQVTM and CDR2 is ANQGSEA. The CDR3 loop spans 14 amino acids. V lost 4 bases and J 1 base, leaving 13 bases between the germline ends. The CDR3 sequence is CSVGPFRFQETQYF. The CDR3 DNA is TGCAGCGTTGGGCCCTTCCGGTTCCAAGAGACCCAGTACTTC.

This clonotype was recorded at least ten times. The CDR3 sequence: CSVGMRRADYEQYF. CDR3 DNA: TGCAGCGTAGGAATGCGTCGGGCCGACTACGAGCAGTACTTC. V gene TRBV29-1 combines with J gene TRBJ2-7; unclear D gene. Deletions cut 6 bases from V and 3 bases from J, with 18 bases between. The CDR3 spans 14 residues. The germline CDR1 and CDR2 sequences are SQVTM and ANQGSEA.

This clonotype was seen at least ten times. V usage is TRBV5-1 and J usage is TRBJ2-5; 8 nucleotides align to TRBD1. J lost 4 bases, V lost 1 base, and 0 bases had no gene match. In germline, CDR1 is SGHRS, CDR2 YFSETQ. This CDR3 comprises 13 residues. CDR3 region: CASSLTGGETQYF. CDR3 DNA sequence: TGCGCCAGCAGCTTGACAGGGGGAGAGACCCAGTACTTC. Drawing the rest from reference TRBV5-1 and TRBJ2-5, the complete variable domain is KAGVTQTPRYLIKTRGQQVTLSCSPISGHRSVSWYQQTPGQGLQFLFEYFSETQRNKGNFPGRFSGRQFSNSRSEMNVSTLELGDSALYLCASSLTGGETQYFGPGTRLLVL.

This clonotype was found many times. This rearrangement joins TRBV5-4 to TRBJ2-1; D is perhaps TRBD1 (6 bases). The CDR3 extends over 15 amino acids. V was clipped by 3 bases and J by 1 base, with 11 bases between them. Germline CDR1 SGHNT, CDR2 YYREEE (reference sequence). The CDR3 protein is CASSSKRGSYNEQFF. The CDR3 DNA sequence: TGTGCCAGCAGCTCCAAGAGGGGGTCCTACAATGAGCAGTTCTTC.

This clonotype has ten or more counts. The rearrangement links TRBV5-1 to TRBJ2-1, with 7 nucleotides matching TRBD1. Germline V gene sequence: CDR1 SGHRS, CDR2 YFSETQ. With V trimmed by 4 bases and J by 13 bases, 20 bases remained unmatched. The CDR3 spans 16 residues. The CDR3 is CASSPLPETGSGPQFF. The CDR3 DNA is TGCGCCAGCAGCCCGCTGCCTGAGACAGGGTCTGGCCCTCAGTTCTTC.

Details on this clonotype: One base away lies a much larger clone, so this may be a sequencing read error. J is TRBJ2-7 and V is TRBV6-5; 11 bases map to TRBD2. V dropped 6 bases and J dropped 6; count of bases not matched to a gene: 10. The germline V gene has CDR1 MNHEY and CDR2 SVGAGI. The CDR3 runs to 15 residues. The CDR3 spells CASRDTSGGLVEQYV. The CDR3 DNA reads as TGTGCCAGCAGAGATACTAGCGGGGGTCTGGTCGAGCAGTACGTC.

Ten or more counts support this clonotype. The chain is built from TRBV24-1 and TRBJ1-2; 7 bases map to TRBD1. This CDR3 spans 15 amino acids. The V gene end was trimmed by 4 bases and the J gene end by 3 bases; junction bases not matched to a gene: 7. The germline V gene encodes CDR1 KGHDR and CDR2 SFDVKD. CDR3 region: CATSEPGTADYGYTF. The CDR3 region has the DNA TGTGCCACCAGTGAACCAGGGACAGCAGACTATGGCTACACCTTC.

This clonotype has ten or more counts. V and J are TRBV5-1 and TRBJ2-1; D assignment may be TRBD1 or TRBD2 (7 bases each). The V end was cut by 4 bases, the J end by 9 bases, with 17 bases between. This CDR3 contains 14 residues. Looked up from germline, CDR1 is SGHRS and CDR2 is YFSETQ. CDR3 coding DNA: TGCGCCAGCAGCCCGGCAGGGGGGGAGGGTGAGCAGTTCTTC. Translating gives CASSPAGGEGEQFF.

This clonotype occurred many times. The rearrangement joins TRBV20-1 to TRBJ2-7, with TRBD1 matching over 7 bases. Unmatched junction bases numbered 7, after V lost 5 bases and J lost 0 bases. The CDR3 is 14 amino acids. CDR1 is DFQATT, CDR2 SNEGSKA, per germline (reference sequence). CDR3 DNA sequence: TGCAGTGCTCCCCGGGACAGCAGCTCCTACGAGCAGTACTTC. Amino acid sequence: CSAPRDSSSYEQYF.

This clonotype came up many times. The chain uses TRBV5-1 and TRBJ2-3, with D perhaps matching TRBD1 or TRBD2 (5 bases each). V was shortened by 5 bases and J by 2 bases, with 18 bases between the two germline ends. The V gene's germline CDR1 is SGHRS and CDR2 YFSETQ. This CDR3 region has 16 residues. Here the CDR3 reads CASRIRGPTLTDTQYF. Here the CDR3 DNA reads TGCGCCAGCAGGATACGGGGCCCTACCCTCACAGATACGCAGTATTTT. Based on the CDR3 plus reference TRBV5-1 and TRBJ2-3, the full variable domain is KAGVTQTPRYLIKTRGQQVTLSCSPISGHRSVSWYQQTPGQGLQFLFEYFSETQRNKGNFPGRFSGRQFSNSRSEMNVSTLELGDSALYLCASRIRGPTLTDTQYFGPGTRLTVL.

This clonotype was seen many times. The V and J genes are TRBV28 and TRBJ1-4; no definite D call. Per germline, CDR1 MDHEN and CDR2 SYDVKM. CDR3 length: 13 amino acids. The V end was cut by 2 bases, the J end by 8 bases, with 9 bases between. The CDR3 region is CASSLQVEEKLFF. As DNA, the CDR3 is TGTGCCAGCAGTTTACAGGTCGAGGAAAAACTGTTTTTT.

This clonotype was seen repeatedly, ten times or more. The V and J genes are TRBV29-1 and TRBJ1-2; TRBD1 is a possible D gene (5 bases). From germline, CDR1 is SQVTM and CDR2 ANQGSEA. This CDR3 has 14 amino acids. Trimming removed 6 bases from V and 0 bases from J, with 14 bases in between. The CDR3 nucleotides are TGCAGCGTAGCCAGGGAGGGATCTAACTATGGCTACACCTTC. It specifies CSVAREGSNYGYTF.

This clonotype was observed many times. V is TRBV27 and J is TRBJ1-5; D is unclear. Trimming removed 5 bases at V and 3 bases at J, with 11 bases between. The CDR3 is 14 amino acids. CDR1 is MNHEY, CDR2 SMNVEV, per germline (reference sequence). The CDR3 bases are TGTGCCAGCAGTCCCGGTATGCTCAATCAGCCCCAGCATTTT. Encoded protein: CASSPGMLNQPQHF.

This clonotype was observed many times. This chain uses TRBV12-3 or TRBV12-4 with TRBJ1-1; D is unresolved. V lost 6 bases to trimming and J lost 1 base, with 9 bases between them. The CDR3 has 13 residues. The CDR3 sequence: CASRLWGNTEAFF. The CDR3 bases are TGTGCCAGCAGGCTCTGGGGGAACACTGAAGCTTTCTTT.

This clonotype has ten or more counts. The chain recombines TRBV11-2 with TRBJ2-3; D could derive from TRBD1 or TRBD2 (7 bases each). The CDR3 runs 16 residues. V lost 6 bases to trimming and J lost 0 bases, with 16 bases between them. Germline values: CDR1 SGHAT, CDR2 FQNNGV. In nucleotides, the CDR3 is TGTGCCAGCAGATTGGGAGGGGGCGCCAGCACAGATACGCAGTATTTT. It translates to CASRLGGGASTDTQYF.

This clonotype was seen repeatedly, ten times or more. The J gene is TRBJ1-2, the V gene TRBV20-1, with TRBD1 matching over 9 bases. The V gene end was trimmed by 3 bases and the J gene end by 7 bases; junction bases not matched to a gene: 6. Per germline, CDR1 DFQATT and CDR2 SNEGSKA (reference sequence). This CDR3 has 13 amino acids. This CDR3 reads CSASTGGRSGYTF. In nucleotides, the CDR3 is TGCAGTGCTAGTACAGGGGGCAGGAGTGGCTACACCTTC.

This clonotype was seen repeatedly, ten times or more. The chain links TRBV4-3 to TRBJ1-2; the D gene is possibly TRBD1 (6 bases). Trimming pared 2 bases from V and 4 bases from J, leaving 11 bases between. Germline V gene data show CDR1 as LGHNA and CDR2 as YSLEER. This CDR3 is built from 14 residues. The CDR3 DNA is TGCGCCAGCAGCCAAAAACAGGGAGTCTATGGCTACACCTTC. Its translation: CASSQKQGVYGYTF.